This T cell receptor (beta chain) is drawn from a study of CD8 T cells in ankylosing spondylitis. The study's findings and limits: A subset of motif variants has previously been described in the synovial fluid and blood of reactive arthritis. The study looked at matched synovial fluid samples from ankylosing spondylitis patients. Disease-linked clones were reported to be significantly enriched there. For ankylosing spondylitis blood, a TCR beta motif of seven to nine highly homologous variants appeared characteristic.

V gave up 6 bases and J gave up 6 bases, with 21 bases separating them. The CDR3 sequence is 15 residues long. Per the germline V gene, CDR1 is MDHEN and CDR2 is SYDVKM. Comment on this clonotype: The target antigen is unknown.

It was by quantitative 5'-RACE with molecular barcodes that TCR beta libraries were made. TCRdb redid the calling of the 5' RACE reads with MiXCR, one entry per CDR3 protein. The sample shows about 150,000 distinct CDR3 sequences, roughly 34% of them seen only once. Input material: synovial fluid, either unsorted or a sorted T cell fraction (not recorded which). This clonotype was sampled from a male donor with ankylosing spondylitis. The chain couples TRBV28 to TRBJ2-7; tentative D call: TRBD1 (5 bases). The CDR3 here is CASRGFGRVSLEQYF. CDR3 DNA: TGTGCCAGCAGGGGGTTTGGCAGGGTCAGTCTCGAGCAGTACTTC.